Detailed here is one T cell receptor beta chain. The source of the sample is a study of blood T cell repertoires in COVID-19. Overall study: T cells, B-cell-depleted T cells, or PBMCs supplied cDNA or gDNA.

Participant age was roughly 18 to 95 years, and participants resided in about 25 US areas. The authors' processing: Amplification with reference gene primers provided the estimates of nucleated cell counts. Produced via immunoSEQ multiplex PCR; TCRdb's table is partial and in-frame only. That table furnishes V, J and clone size, whereas the DNA furnished D and trimming. The sample has about 250,000 clones; 80% to 90% are singletons. Germline loops: CDR1 MNHEY, CDR2 SVGAGI. The CDR3 loop spans 14 amino acids. V was clipped by 6 bases and J by 4 bases, with 13 bases between them. J is TRBJ2-1 and V is TRBV6-5, with D tentatively TRBD2 (7 bases). The sequenced sample was PBMCs or T cells enriched from blood (not recorded which). The receptor's source is a woman aged 18-29 years who had recovered from COVID-19. CDR3 nucleotide sequence: TGTGCCAGCAGCCGAGGGGGACTATACAATGAGCAGTTCTTC. Translation gives CASSRGGLYNEQFF.